This TCR beta chain derives from a study of blood T cell repertoires in COVID-19. With 4 bases removed from V and 1 base from J, the gap between germline ends came to 7 bases. Germline V gene lookup returns CDR1 LNHDA and CDR2 SQIVND (reference sequence). The CDR3 has 13 residues. How the authors handled the data: Nucleated cell number was recorded as an estimate derived from reference gene primer amplification. Using immunoSEQ multiplex PCR, the repertoire was profiled, and TCRdb retains in-frame clones only, with some absent. For V, J and clone size, that table is used; D and trimming come from the DNA. The repertoire consists of roughly 47,000 clones, with approximately 85% occurring once and the leading ten covering about a third.

The chain links TRBV19 to TRBJ1-1, with D possibly matching TRBD1 (5 bases). The clonotype was recovered from a woman over 75 with COVID-19, enrolled during active disease. Sequenced sample: peripheral blood. CDR3 sequence reads: CASSSTGNTEAFF. CDR3 DNA sequence: TGTGCCAGTAGTAGCACAGGGAACACTGAAGCTTTCTTT.